This is a list of T cell receptor beta chains from one sample in a study of somatic mutations in cytotoxic T cells in rheumatoid arthritis. Using immunoSEQ multiplex PCR, the repertoire was profiled, and TCRdb retains in-frame clones only, with some absent. The table shows under 20,000 clones, with 86% occurring only once. What was sequenced was CD8+ T cells sorted from blood. The receptors stem from a man aged 35-49 years in good health. Each CDR3 is given with its conserved first and last residue. D genes are given only for firm matches. Not all rows give a size; the values are once, few, many and, for expanded clones, a class.

NA,TRBJ2-2,NA,TRBV6-6,CASSYLGIGTGELFF,TGTGCCAGCAGTTATTTGGGGATAGGCACCGGGGAGCTGTTTTTT
NA,TRBJ2-7,NA,TRBV7-9,CASSLKRDEQYF,TGTGCCAGCAGCCTCAAGCGGGACGAGCAGTACTTC
NA,TRBJ2-2,NA,TRBV4-2,CASSQEGLNTGELFF,TGTGCCAGCAGCCAAGAAGGGCTGAACACCGGGGAGCTGTTTTTT
NA,TRBJ1-2,NA,TRBV2,CASRAGSSSNYGYTF,TGTGCCAGTAGAGCCGGGTCCAGCTCTAACTATGGCTACACCTTC
NA,TRBJ2-1,NA,TRBV20-1,CSAYSGNEQFF,TGCAGTGCTTATAGTGGGAATGAGCAGTTCTTC
NA,TRBJ2-3,NA,TRBV2,CASGDQEVDTQYF,TGTGCCAGCGGGGATCAGGAAGTGGATACGCAGTATTTT
once,TRBJ2-1,NA,TRBV7-6,CASSSPLDGSSYNEQFF,TGTGCCAGCAGCTCCCCCTTGGACGGAAGCTCCTACAATGAGCAGTTCTTC
NA,TRBJ2-1,TRBD2,TRBV7-6,CASSPGLVSYNEQFF,TGTGCCAGCAGCCCCGGACTAGTTTCCTACAATGAGCAGTTCTTC
NA,TRBJ2-1,TRBD1,TRBV19,CASGTGVLDEQFF,TGTGCCAGCGGGACAGGGGTCCTTGATGAGCAGTTCTTC
NA,TRBJ2-5,TRBD2,TRBV2,CASSDMPGGIETQYF,TGTGCCAGCAGTGATATGCCGGGAGGAATAGAGACCCAGTACTTC
NA,TRBJ2-1,TRBD1,TRBV7-8,CASGTGSSYNEQFF,TGTGCCAGTGGGACAGGGAGCTCCTACAATGAGCAGTTCTTC
NA,TRBJ1-3,TRBD1,TRBV7-6,CASSPDRGLYSGNTIYF,TGTGCCAGCAGCCCAGACAGGGGACTCTACTCTGGAAACACCATATATTTT
NA,TRBJ2-1,TRBD2,TRBV28,CASSPLAGGSYNEQFF,TGTGCCAGCAGTCCGTTAGCGGGAGGGTCCTACAATGAGCAGTTCTTC
few,TRBJ1-5,NA,TRBV27,CASSLGDSQPQHF,TGTGCCAGCAGCCTAGGGGATAGTCAGCCCCAGCATTTT
NA,TRBJ2-5,NA,TRBV28,CASSYPGKETQYF,TGTGCCAGCAGTTACCCCGGGAAGGAGACCCAGTACTTC
few,TRBJ1-5,NA,TRBV11-2,CASSTGSSNQPQHF,TGTGCCAGCAGCACCGGAAGTAGCAATCAGCCCCAGCATTTT
NA,TRBJ1-2,NA,TRBV2,CASSERSREAANYGYTF,TGTGCCAGCAGTGAAAGGTCTCGGGAGGCGGCTAACTATGGCTACACCTTC
few,TRBJ1-4,TRBD1,TRBV2,CASRGGTGTEKLFF,TGTGCCAGCAGGGGTGGGACAGGGACCGAAAAACTGTTTTTT
NA,TRBJ2-4,NA,TRBV27,CASSGFSRGLAKNIQYF,TGTGCCAGCAGTGGGTTTAGTAGGGGCTTAGCCAAAAACATTCAGTACTTC
NA,TRBJ2-7,TRBD2,TRBV6-6,CASTLGRRGRGEQYF,TGTGCCAGCACCCTGGGCCGTCGTGGGCGGGGGGAGCAGTACTTC
NA,TRBJ1-2,NA,TRBV10-3,CAISESWTELPVANYGYTF,TGTGCCATCAGTGAGTCGTGGACGGAGTTACCTGTAGCCAACTATGGCTACACCTTC
NA,TRBJ2-2,NA,TRBV9,CASSHAHPGELFF,TGTGCCAGCAGCCACGCCCATCCCGGGGAGCTGTTTTTT
NA,TRBJ1-2,NA,TRBV19,CASSITFHTANYGYTF,TGTGCCAGTAGTATAACATTTCATACAGCTAACTATGGCTACACCTTC
few,TRBJ2-1,TRBD2,TRBV28,CASSLLREAYNEQFF,TGTGCCAGCAGTTTATTGCGGGAGGCCTACAATGAGCAGTTCTTC
NA,TRBJ1-1,TRBD1,TRBV7-9,CASRSEGALTEAFF,TGTGCCAGCAGAAGCGAGGGGGCCCTCACTGAAGCTTTCTTT
NA,TRBJ1-2,NA,TRBV21-1,CASNPNRRRDGYTF,TGTGCCAGCAACCCTAACCGAAGGCGGGATGGCTACACCTTC
NA,TRBJ1-4,NA,TRBV10-3,CAISELFVAGDWEKLFF,TGTGCCATCAGTGAGTTATTCGTCGCAGGGGATTGGGAAAAACTGTTTTTT
NA,TRBJ2-3,NA,TRBV27,CASSLSADTQYF,TGTGCCAGCAGTTTATCCGCAGATACGCAGTATTTT
NA,TRBJ2-1,NA,TRBV7-3,CASSLIASASSYNEQFF,TGTGCCAGCAGCTTAATCGCCAGCGCGAGCTCCTACAATGAGCAGTTCTTC
few,TRBJ2-7,NA,TRBV4-3,CASSPLLGANSYEQYF,TGCGCCAGCAGCCCGCTTCTGGGGGCAAACTCCTACGAGCAGTACTTC
NA,TRBJ2-7,TRBD1,TRBV19,CASSISGQGASYEQYF,TGTGCCAGTAGTATATCGGGACAGGGGGCTTCCTACGAGCAGTACTTC
NA,TRBJ2-3,NA,TRBV6-1,CASSERFRDTDTQYF,TGTGCCAGCAGTGAAAGGTTCAGGGACACAGATACGCAGTATTTT
NA,TRBJ1-6,NA,TRBV25-1,CASSETPSGMLDSPLHF,TGTGCCAGCAGTGAGACCCCTTCCGGGATGTTAGATTCACCCCTCCACTTT
NA,TRBJ2-4,NA,TRBV4-1,CASSQDGRQPKNIQYF,TGCGCCAGCAGCCAAGATGGCCGTCAGCCCAAAAACATTCAGTACTTT
once,TRBJ1-5,NA,TRBV5-5,CASSLLGNQPQHF,TGTGCCAGCAGCTTGCTTGGCAATCAGCCCCAGCATTTT
NA,TRBJ2-1,TRBD2,TRBV27,CASTAGTSGNNEQFF,TGTGCCAGCACCGCCGGGACTAGCGGTAACAATGAGCAGTTCTTC
NA,TRBJ2-7,TRBD1,TRBV5-1,CASSLAPRDRGDYEQYF,TGCGCCAGCAGCTTGGCCCCGAGGGACAGGGGTGACTACGAGCAGTACTTC
NA,TRBJ1-1,NA,TRBV5-6,CASSLDLGRTETTEAFF,TGTGCCAGCAGCTTGGATCTGGGCCGAACCGAGACCACTGAAGCTTTCTTT
NA,TRBJ1-2,NA,TRBV5-6,CASSLEGYVVYGYTF,TGTGCCAGCAGCTTAGAAGGGTACGTAGTCTATGGCTACACCTTC
few,TRBJ2-7,NA,TRBV6-6,CASSSGSDYEQYF,TGTGCCAGCAGTAGCGGATCCGACTACGAGCAGTACTTC
NA,TRBJ2-7,TRBD1,TRBV27,CATGQGAGEQYF,TGTGCCACTGGACAGGGGGCAGGCGAGCAGTACTTC
NA,TRBJ1-1,NA,TRBV6-1,CAGSENGRAFF,TGTGCCGGCAGTGAAAATGGTCGAGCTTTCTTT
NA,TRBJ2-1,TRBD2,TRBV10-3,CAISGGGRASTDEQFF,TGTGCCATCAGTGGTGGCGGGAGGGCCAGCACAGATGAGCAGTTCTTC
NA,TRBJ1-1,NA,TRBV7-9,CASRSLKAGNTEAFF,TGTGCCAGCAGATCCCTGAAGGCCGGGAACACTGAAGCTTTCTTT
NA,TRBJ2-7,NA,TRBV28,CASSLYGRAYEQYF,TGTGCCAGCAGTTTATATGGGCGCGCCTACGAGCAGTACTTC
NA,TRBJ2-7,NA,TRBV5-5,CASSPGLSSYEQYF,TGTGCCAGCAGCCCTGGACTGTCCTCCTACGAGCAGTACTTC
NA,TRBJ2-7,NA,TRBV5-1,CASSLKGGYEQYF,TGCGCCAGCAGCTTGAAAGGTGGCTACGAGCAGTACTTC
NA,TRBJ2-5,NA,TRBV25-1,CASSDRGSFETQYF,TGTGCCAGCAGTGATCGGGGTAGTTTCGAGACCCAGTACTTC
NA,TRBJ1-6,NA,TRBV7-6,CASKRWQGNSPLHF,TGTGCCAGCAAAAGGTGGCAGGGGAATTCACCCCTCCACTTT
once,TRBJ2-3,NA,TRBV27,CASSLGDGDSDTQYF,TGTGCCAGCAGTTTAGGCGATGGGGATTCAGATACGCAGTATTTT
NA,TRBJ1-2,NA,TRBV5-1,CASSLGAAYGYTF,TGCGCCAGCAGCTTGGGGGCAGCCTATGGCTACACCTTC
NA,TRBJ2-3,NA,TRBV4-1,CASSQRPAATDTQYF,TGCGCCAGCAGCCAAAGACCTGCGGCTACAGATACGCAGTATTTT